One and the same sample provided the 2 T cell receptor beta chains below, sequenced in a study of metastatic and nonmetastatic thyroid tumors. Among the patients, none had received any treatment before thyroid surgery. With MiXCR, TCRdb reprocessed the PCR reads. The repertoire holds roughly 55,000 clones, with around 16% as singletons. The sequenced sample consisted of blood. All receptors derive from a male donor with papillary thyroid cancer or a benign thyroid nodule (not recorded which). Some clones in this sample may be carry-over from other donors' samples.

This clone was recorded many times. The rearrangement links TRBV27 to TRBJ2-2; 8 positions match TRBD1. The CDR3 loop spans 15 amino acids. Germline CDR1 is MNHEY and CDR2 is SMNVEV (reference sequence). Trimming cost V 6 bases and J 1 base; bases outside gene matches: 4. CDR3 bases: TGTGCCAGCAGCCTCAGGGGGCAGAACACCGGGGAGCTGTTTTTT. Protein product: CASSLRGQNTGELFF.

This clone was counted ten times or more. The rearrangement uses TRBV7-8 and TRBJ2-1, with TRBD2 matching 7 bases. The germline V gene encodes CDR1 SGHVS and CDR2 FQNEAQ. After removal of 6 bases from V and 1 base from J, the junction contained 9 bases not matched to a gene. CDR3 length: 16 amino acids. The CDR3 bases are TGTGCCAGCAGGCCTTGGGGGGGTGTATCCTACAATGAGCAGTTCTTC. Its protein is CASRPWGGVSYNEQFF.